This T cell receptor (beta chain) was retrieved from a study of blood T cell repertoires in COVID-19. Whole-study context: Some COVID-19 samples were acute and others convalescent; all came from the United States, Italy and Spain. From T cells, B-cell-depleted T cells, or PBMCs came the material, which was cDNA or gDNA.

The CDR3 has 14 amino acids. The V end was cut by 2 bases, the J end by 1 base, with 8 bases between. CDR1 and CDR2 (germline): WSHSY, SAAADI. Authors' data handling: Scientists estimated how many nucleated cells there were by amplifying reference gene primers. Method: immunoSEQ multiplex PCR; TCRdb's copy keeps in-frame clones and lacks some. From that table come the V and J calls and clone size; the DNA was used to work out D and trimming. Of around 260,000 clones in the sample, about 83% are singletons; the top ten hold approximately 9%. There are a few counts of this clone. The sample comprised peripheral blood. The chain has TRBV10-2 and TRBJ1-1, with D perhaps TRBD1 (5 bases). This TCR was sampled from a woman aged 45-59 years who had recovered from COVID-19. CDR3 DNA sequence: TGCGCCAGCAGTGAGGGGGGAGGGAACACTGAAGCTTTCTTT. Its protein product is CASSEGGGNTEAFF.